Below are 2 T cell receptor beta chains sequenced from a single sample in a study of blood T cell repertoires in COVID-19. Profiling relied on immunoSEQ multiplex PCR, and the TCRdb table lists in-frame clones only, not all of them. The table records about 220,000 clones, about 81% of them present only once. Source material: peripheral blood. The origin of the receptors is a woman between 65 and 79 years old with COVID-19, enrolled during active disease.

V gene TRBV19 combines with J gene TRBJ1-5, with a possible D match to TRBD1 (6 bases). Deletions cut 7 bases from V and 5 bases from J, with 15 bases between. The CDR3 has 14 amino acids. The germline V gene has CDR1 LNHDA and CDR2 SQIVND (reference sequence). This CDR3 reads CASTQGRAYQPQHF. Here the CDR3 DNA reads TGTGCCAGTACACAGGGAAGGGCCTATCAGCCCCAGCATTTT.

V and J are TRBV9 and TRBJ2-1; 7 nucleotides match TRBD1. The V and J ends lost 1 base and 2 bases, in that order; junction bases with no gene match: 0. Germline V gene lookup returns CDR1 SGDLS and CDR2 YYNGEE. This CDR3 has 14 amino acids. The CDR3, as DNA: TGTGCCAGCAGCGTACAGGGGGCCTACAATGAGCAGTTCTTC. It encodes CASSVQGAYNEQFF.